This T cell receptor (beta chain) was recorded in a study of OX40 agonist ivuxolimab in advanced cancers. The data were produced by immunoSEQ multiplex PCR, yet TCRdb's version contains in-frame clones alone and is incomplete. The profile shows under 75,000 clones, roughly 86% of them singletons. Per the germline V gene, CDR1 is MNHNS and CDR2 is SASEGT. V lost 6 bases to trimming and J lost 6 bases; unmatched junction nucleotides: 4. This CDR3 has 15 residues. The receptor comes from an adult with an advanced solid tumor such as melanoma, head and neck, liver or kidney cancer. Sequencing used CD4+ or CD8+ T cells sorted from blood, obtained in a trial of the OX40 agonist ivuxolimab. This chain links TRBV6-1 with TRBJ2-1, with 14 bases aligning to TRBD2. CDR3 sequence reads: CASRAGTSGGNEQFF. Written as DNA, the CDR3 is TGTGCCAGCAGGGCCGGGACTAGCGGGGGCAATGAGCAGTTCTTC.